Shown below are 6 T cell receptor beta chains from a single sample sequenced in a study of OX40 agonist ivuxolimab in advanced cancers. Measured with immunoSEQ multiplex PCR; TCRdb has only the in-frame clones, and not every one. The sample has some 72,000 clones; around 93% are singletons. The source was CD4+ or CD8+ T cells sorted from blood, collected in a trial of the OX40 agonist ivuxolimab. These receptors all stem from an adult with an advanced solid tumor such as melanoma, head and neck, liver or kidney cancer.

The chain combines TRBV6-5 with TRBJ2-5; 8 positions agree with TRBD2. The ends lost 6 bases at V and 5 bases at J; junction bases unmatched: 5. There are 13 residues in the CDR3. Germline-derived CDR1 and CDR2 are MNHEY and SVGAGI. As DNA, the CDR3 is TGTGCCAGCAGGGGGACTAGAGATGAGACCCAGTACTTC. The encoded protein is CASRGTRDETQYF.

The V call is TRBV5-1, the J call TRBJ2-3; D call uncertain. CDR1 SGHRS and CDR2 YFSETQ come from the germline V gene. With 1 base removed from V and 3 bases from J, the gap between germline ends came to 9 bases. The CDR3 contains 14 residues. CDR3 region: CASSLPIQTDTQYF. CDR3 DNA sequence: TGCGCCAGCAGCTTGCCGATACAAACAGATACGCAGTATTTT.

The chain recombines TRBV5-5 with TRBJ1-5, with 10 positions matching TRBD1. The CDR3 consists of 14 residues. The trim removed 4 bases at V and 7 bases at J, leaving 5 bases unmatched. Germline CDR1 and CDR2: SGHKS and YYEKEE (reference sequence). For the CDR3, the DNA is TGTGCCAGCAGCGGAGGGACAGGGGTCCAGCCCCAGCATTTT. Translation gives CASSGGTGVQPQHF.

V gene TRBV6-6 combines with J gene TRBJ1-1, with no clear D. The CDR3 is 14 amino acids. CDR1 and CDR2 from the germline V gene are MNHNY and SVGAGI (reference sequence). V was pared by 2 bases and J by 1 base, with 8 bases between. The CDR3 protein is CASSYPETNTEAFF. For the CDR3, the DNA is TGTGCCAGCAGTTACCCAGAGACGAACACTGAAGCTTTCTTT.

The V call is TRBV7-9, the J call TRBJ1-2; a weak D match, TRBD1 (6 bases). There are 15 residues in the CDR3. The germline gives CDR1 SEHNR, CDR2 FQNEAQ (reference sequence). V was shortened by 0 bases and J by 8 bases, with 16 bases between the two germline ends. The CDR3 protein is CASSLAGTHKGGYTF. Here the CDR3 DNA reads TGTGCCAGCAGCTTAGCAGGGACACACAAAGGGGGCTACACCTTC.

The rearrangement links TRBV5-1 to TRBJ2-7, with D unclear. Germline assignment: CDR1 SGHRS and CDR2 YFSETQ. CDR3 length: 14 amino acids. The V end was cut by 0 bases, the J end by 5 bases, with 12 bases between. The CDR3 here is CASSLEYTGHEQYF. CDR3 nucleotides: TGCGCCAGCAGCTTGGAGTACACCGGCCACGAGCAGTACTTC.